This TCR beta chain emerged from a study of cytomegalovirus exposure and HLA in healthy donors. Whole-study context: The roughly 110 validation repertoires matched the roughly 650 first-cohort repertoires in platform, a later analysis reported.

The germline gives CDR1 MNHEY, CDR2 SMNVEV (reference sequence). Trimming removed 2 bases at V and 0 bases at J, with 13 bases between. The CDR3 runs 16 residues. TCRdb's table, derived via immunoSEQ multiplex PCR, lists solely in-frame clones and lacks some. The data show about 120,000 clones, roughly nine tenths seen once. The chain carries TRBV27 and TRBJ1-1; D ambiguous. The sequenced material came from PBMCs. The sequence was collected from a man between 18 and 35 years old in good health and CMV-seropositive. The CDR3 DNA follows: TGTGCCAGCAGTTTAAGTGTGGAGGGAATGAACACTGAAGCTTTCTTT. It translates to CASSLSVEGMNTEAFF.